Listed below are T cell receptor beta chains from one sample, sequenced in a study of T cells in Graves' hyperthyroidism and ophthalmopathy. MiXCR was run by TCRdb on the multiplex PCR reads, yielding one entry per CDR3 protein. The table records around 690,000 distinct CDR3 sequences, about 18% of them present only once. The source material was blood. The receptors originated from a man aged 50 or older with Graves' hyperthyroidism. Both conserved end residues are part of each CDR3. A D gene is named only where the DNA matches it firmly. The listing skips clone size in some rows; elsewhere it reads once, few, many or a size class.

TRBJ1-6 . many TRBV28 CASSLLAGANSPLHF TGTGCCAGCAGTTTATTGGCAGGGGCGAATTCACCCCTCCACTTT
TRBJ1-5 . few TRBV30 CAWSVAGGDSNQPQHF TGTGCCTGGAGTGTAGCCGGGGGGGATAGCAATCAGCCCCAGCATTTT
TRBJ2-1 TRBD2 many TRBV12-3/TRBV12-4 CASSQTSGGLNEQFF TGTGCCAGCAGTCAGACTAGCGGGGGACTCAATGAGCAGTTCTTC
TRBJ2-7 TRBD2 few TRBV13 CASSLSGTILEQYF TGTGCCAGCAGCCTATCCGGGACTATCCTCGAGCAGTACTTC
TRBJ2-5 . . TRBV7-9 CASSLESEKETQYF TGTGCCAGCAGCTTAGAAAGCGAGAAAGAGACCCAGTACTTC
TRBJ2-7 TRBD2 . TRBV6-2/TRBV6-3 CASSNTGLAGDEQYF TGTGCCAGCAGCAACACCGGACTAGCGGGAGACGAGCAGTACTTC
TRBJ2-1 TRBD2 many TRBV24-1 CATISGLADYNEQFF TGTGCCACCATCTCCGGGCTAGCGGATTACAATGAGCAGTTCTTC
TRBJ2-6 . many TRBV6-1 CASSRTDSGANVLTF TGTGCCAGCAGTCGAACAGACTCTGGGGCCAACGTCCTGACTTTC
TRBJ1-1 TRBD1 . TRBV5-4 CASSLDRGLITEAFF TGTGCCAGCAGTTTGGACAGGGGGCTCATCACTGAAGCTTTCTTT
TRBJ2-7 TRBD2 many TRBV11-2 CASSSGTSGRPYEQYF TGTGCCAGCAGCTCCGGGACTAGCGGGAGGCCCTACGAGCAGTACTTC
TRBJ1-1 . . TRBV15 CATSQGGATEAFF TGTGCCACCAGCCAAGGGGGGGCCACTGAAGCTTTCTTT
TRBJ1-4 TRBD1 . TRBV27 CASSLTRTGRREKLFF TGTGCCAGCAGTCTAACCCGGACAGGGAGAAGAGAAAAACTGTTTTTT
TRBJ1-3 . . TRBV30 CAWSPFPTGNTIYF TGTGCCTGGAGTCCGTTCCCAACTGGAAACACCATATATTTT
TRBJ2-7 TRBD2 many TRBV29-1 CSVVRGAGGGLREQYF TGCAGCGTTGTCCGAGGAGCGGGAGGTGGATTGCGAGAGCAGTACTTC
TRBJ2-1 . few TRBV12-3/TRBV12-4 CASSPGGMLEQFF TGTGCCAGCAGCCCCGGGGGCATGTTGGAGCAGTTCTTC
TRBJ2-7 TRBD2 . TRBV6-1 CASTSGLAGEYEQYF TGTGCCAGCACCTCCGGACTAGCGGGAGAATACGAGCAGTACTTC
TRBJ1-1 . many TRBV7-6 CASSVRSVNTEAFF TGTGCCAGCAGCGTACGGAGCGTGAACACTGAAGCTTTCTTT
TRBJ1-5 TRBD1 many TRBV12-3/TRBV12-4 CASSLRQGDGNQPQHF TGTGCCAGCAGTCTCCGACAGGGGGATGGCAATCAGCCCCAGCATTTT
TRBJ2-1 . many TRBV6-2/TRBV6-3 CASSYSTSGEQFF TGTGCCAGCAGTTACTCGACGAGCGGTGAGCAGTTCTTC
TRBJ2-7 . few TRBV3-1 CASSQGNSRNEQYF TGTGCCAGCAGCCAAGGTAACAGCAGGAACGAGCAGTACTTC
TRBJ2-7 . . TRBV20-1 CSARDLGQSSYEQYF TGCAGTGCTAGAGATTTAGGACAGTCATCCTACGAGCAGTACTTC
TRBJ1-2 . . TRBV30 CAWSVVNYGYTF TGTGCCTGGAGTGTCGTTAACTATGGCTACACCTTC
TRBJ2-1 TRBD2 . TRBV10-1 CASSGTSGRLYNEQFF TGCGCCAGCAGTGGTACTAGCGGGAGGCTTTACAATGAGCAGTTCTTC
TRBJ1-6 . many TRBV3-1 CASSQDRGSPLHF TGTGCCAGCAGCCAAGATCGGGGTTCACCCCTCCACTTT
TRBJ2-2 . . TRBV6-1 CASVKDGTGELFF TGTGCCAGCGTGAAGGATGGCACCGGGGAGCTGTTTTTT
TRBJ2-7 . many TRBV6-2/TRBV6-3 CASSSQGTPPYEQYF TGTGCCAGCAGTTCCCAAGGGACTCCACCCTACGAGCAGTACTTC
TRBJ1-5 TRBD1 . TRBV28 CASSPGDRGYLSNQPQHF TGTGCCAGCAGTCCCGGGGACAGGGGCTATCTGAGCAATCAGCCCCAGCATTTT
TRBJ2-3 . once TRBV14 CASSPGFTPVTDTQYF TGTGCCAGCAGCCCCGGGTTCACACCAGTCACAGATACGCAGTATTTT
TRBJ2-4 TRBD2 . TRBV28 CASMPGGAKNIQYF TGTGCCAGCATGCCGGGAGGGGCCAAAAACATTCAGTACTTC
TRBJ2-7 . many TRBV24-1 CATSDRGYEQYF TGTGCCACCAGTGACAGAGGATACGAGCAGTACTTC
TRBJ2-2 . many TRBV10-3 CAIRPLGELAGELFF TGTGCCATCAGGCCCTTAGGGGAGTTAGCCGGGGAGCTGTTTTTT
TRBJ1-6 . . TRBV10-3 CAISENVDNSPLHF TGTGCCATCAGTGAGAATGTAGACAATTCACCCCTCCACTTT
TRBJ1-5 . many TRBV27 CASSLTLGSNQPQHF TGTGCCAGCAGTCTGACATTAGGTAGCAATCAGCCCCAGCATTTT
TRBJ2-1 TRBD2 many TRBV12-3/TRBV12-4 CASSPNSGRGNEQFF TGTGCCAGCAGTCCTAATAGCGGGAGGGGGAATGAGCAGTTCTTC
TRBJ2-5 TRBD2 few TRBV10-3 CAISAGGTSGSGETQYF TGTGCCATCAGTGCCGGGGGGACTAGCGGGAGTGGGGAGACCCAGTACTTC
TRBJ2-7 . few TRBV3-1 CASSQVQYEQYF TGTGCCAGCAGCCAGGTACAGTACGAGCAGTACTTC
TRBJ2-1 . many TRBV27 CASNFGRGSYNEQFF TGTGCCAGCAATTTCGGCAGGGGCTCCTACAATGAGCAGTTCTTC
TRBJ2-7 . . TRBV11-2 CASSSDWQKSYEQYF TGTGCCAGCAGCTCAGATTGGCAGAAATCCTACGAGCAGTACTTC
TRBJ2-3 TRBD2 many TRBV7-2 CASSSPGASGFRGDTQYF TGTGCCAGCAGCTCTCCCGGGGCTAGCGGGTTCCGCGGAGATACGCAGTATTTT
TRBJ1-2 . few TRBV7-2 CASSLSTATNYGYTF TGTGCCAGCAGCTTAAGTACGGCTACTAACTATGGCTACACCTTC
TRBJ2-7 TRBD1 many TRBV7-2 CASSLDRAGEQYF TGTGCCAGCAGCCTAGACAGGGCCGGGGAGCAGTACTTC
TRBJ2-7 . many TRBV20-1 CSARAPVSYEQYF TGCAGTGCTAGAGCCCCGGTGTCCTACGAGCAGTACTTC
TRBJ1-6 TRBD1 . TRBV10-1 CASSRDSGRPLHF TGCGCCAGCAGCCGGGACAGCGGGAGACCCCTCCACTTT
TRBJ2-3 . . TRBV15 CATSKGTSTDTQYF TGTGCCACCAGCAAAGGGACTAGCACAGATACGCAGTATTTT
TRBJ1-1 TRBD1 many TRBV2 CASSRGQGGSSTEAFF TGTGCCAGCAGTAGGGGACAGGGAGGATCCAGCACTGAAGCTTTCTTT
TRBJ2-5 . few TRBV20-1 CSAKGRTEAQYF TGCAGTGCCAAGGGCCGTACCGAGGCCCAGTACTTC
TRBJ2-1 TRBD2 . TRBV24-1 CATSDSGGRAYNEQFF TGTGCCACCAGTGATTCGGGCGGGAGAGCTTACAATGAGCAGTTCTTC